These 26 T cell receptor beta chains originate from one sample sequenced in a study of T cell responses to AZD1222 COVID-19 vaccine. Assay: immunoSEQ multiplex PCR; the TCRdb copy retains only in-frame clones and omits some. This table holds over 120,000 clones, approximately 90% found once. Sequencing used peripheral blood, obtained on day 0 of AZD1222 vaccination. The source of these receptors is an adult in good health.

The chain combines TRBV6-5 with TRBJ1-2; no clear D gene. This CDR3 is 11 amino acids long. CDR1 is MNHEY and CDR2 is SVGAGI in the germline V gene. V dropped 4 bases and J dropped 7 bases, with 7 bases sitting between them. Here the CDR3 DNA reads TGTGCCAGCAGTTCCATGGGTGGCTACACCTTC. This codes for CASSSMGGYTF.

This chain connects TRBV6-4 to TRBJ2-3, with TRBD1 matching over 7 bases. The V segment lost 6 bases and the J segment 4 bases; nucleotides outside the gene matches: 1. Per germline, CDR1 MRHNA and CDR2 SNTAGT. The CDR3 spans 12 residues. The CDR3, as DNA: TGTGCCAGCAGAGGGGGCGCAGATACGCAGTATTTT. As protein: CASRGGADTQYF.

The J gene is TRBJ2-7, the V gene TRBV14; 9 bases align to TRBD1. Per the germline V gene, CDR1 is SGHDN and CDR2 is FVKESK. The CDR3 consists of 18 residues. Trimming at V came to 0 bases and at J to 2 bases, leaving 11 bases not matched to a gene. The chain's CDR3 is CASSQDLDRGDNPYEQYF. The CDR3 nucleotides read TGTGCCAGCAGCCAAGATCTGGACAGGGGAGACAACCCCTACGAGCAGTACTTC.

This chain joins TRBV10-3 and TRBJ2-5, with a tentative D call TRBD2 (5 bases). V lost 4 bases to trimming and J lost 4 bases, with 13 bases between them. The V gene's germline CDR1 is ENHRY and CDR2 SYGVKD. The CDR3 spans 14 residues. This CDR3 is CAISAGSGPETQYF. CDR3 DNA: TGTGCCATCAGTGCGGGGTCCGGGCCAGAGACCCAGTACTTC.

J is TRBJ1-2 and V is TRBV5-4; D gene unclear. Looked up from germline, CDR1 is SGHNT and CDR2 is YYREEE (reference sequence). V lost 3 bases to trimming and J lost 0 bases, with 12 bases between them. CDR3 length equals 15 residues. The CDR3 DNA is TGTGCCAGCAGCTCACCCCGGGGAGCTAACTATGGCTACACCTTC. Translated: CASSSPRGANYGYTF. Supplemented by reference TRBV5-4 and TRBJ1-2, the full variable domain reads ETGVTQSPTHLIKTRGQQVTLRCSSQSGHNTVSWYQQALGQGPQFIFQYYREEENGRGNFPPRFSGLQFPNYSSELNVNALELDDSALYLCASSSPRGANYGYTFGSGTRLTVV.

The chain combines TRBV19 with TRBJ1-1, with no clear D. This CDR3 is 13 amino acids long. Trimming removed 4 bases at V and 3 bases at J, with 9 bases between. Germline V CDR1 and CDR2: LNHDA, SQIVND (reference sequence). CDR3 bases: TGTGCCAGTAGTACCTCCCGGGACACTGAAGCTTTCTTT. Protein sequence: CASSTSRDTEAFF.

This chain uses TRBV9 with TRBJ2-1; 7 nucleotides align to TRBD2. CDR3 length: 14 residues. J lost 7 bases, V lost 0 bases, and 4 bases had no gene match. CDR1 SGDLS and CDR2 YYNGEE come from the germline V gene. CDR3 DNA: TGTGCCAGCAGCGTAGCAGCGGGAAGGAATGAGCAGTTCTTC. Translated: CASSVAAGRNEQFF.

This clone turned up a few times. The chain recombines TRBV7-2 with TRBJ2-1; 7 bases line up with TRBD1. The CDR3 is made up of 17 amino acids. V shed 3 bases and J 4 bases; nucleotides not matched to a gene: 12. Germline CDR1 SGHTA, CDR2 FQGNSA. CDR3 nucleotide sequence: TGTGCCAGCAGCTTGGAACACAGGGGCGTGGGATACAATGAGCAGTTCTTC. Protein sequence: CASSLEHRGVGYNEQFF.

The rearrangement joins TRBV4-3 to TRBJ2-7, with D maybe TRBD1 (6 bases). CDR1 and CDR2 from the germline V gene are LGHNA and YSLEER. V lost 0 bases to trimming and J lost 4 bases, with 13 bases between them. The CDR3 extends over 15 amino acids. This CDR3 is CASSQDTGQQYEQYF. CDR3 in DNA: TGCGCCAGCAGCCAAGATACAGGACAGCAATACGAGCAGTACTTC.

A few counts support this clone. The chain combines TRBV9 with TRBJ1-1; possible D gene TRBD1, 5 bases. The germline V gene has CDR1 SGDLS and CDR2 YYNGEE. The CDR3 consists of 14 residues. The V and J ends lost 4 bases and 5 bases respectively, with 15 bases between them. The CDR3 here is CASSLSGEGTEAFF. The DNA of the CDR3 is TGTGCCAGCAGCCTTTCAGGAGAGGGGACTGAAGCTTTCTTT.

The chain joins TRBV28 to TRBJ2-5, with 8 positions matching TRBD1. The CDR3 loop spans 14 amino acids. The V and J ends lost 4 bases and 2 bases, in that order; junction bases with no gene match: 3. Germline V gene data show CDR1 as MDHEN and CDR2 as SYDVKM. This CDR3 reads CASSSGGPQETQYF. The DNA of the CDR3 is TGTGCCAGCAGTTCAGGGGGCCCTCAAGAGACCCAGTACTTC.

The rearrangement joins TRBV5-1 to TRBJ2-6, with D unclear. This CDR3 comprises 14 residues. Germline CDR1 and CDR2: SGHRS and YFSETQ. Trimming left V 4 bases short and J 4 bases short, with 9 bases between. CDR3 region: CASSPVSGANVLTF. CDR3 DNA: TGCGCCAGCAGCCCCGTATCCGGGGCCAACGTCCTGACTTTC.

This chain joins TRBV15 and TRBJ1-4; 8 bases map to TRBD1. The CDR3 runs to 16 residues. The trim removed 0 bases at V and 6 bases at J, leaving 6 bases unmatched. CDR1 LNHNV and CDR2 YYDKDF come from the germline V gene (reference sequence). The DNA for the CDR3 is TGTGCCACCAGCAGAGATCCCAGGGGGCGGTATGAAAAACTGTTTTTT. It specifies CATSRDPRGRYEKLFF.

The chain uses TRBV14 and TRBJ1-3; D might be TRBD1 (5 bases). V was cut by 2 bases and J by 0 bases, with 11 bases left in between. The CDR3 is 16 residues long. Germline V gene data show CDR1 as SGHDN and CDR2 as FVKESK. The CDR3 bases are TGTGCCAGCAGCCAACCGGACAAATACTCTGGAAACACCATATATTTT. Translating it yields CASSQPDKYSGNTIYF.

The chain links TRBV27 to TRBJ2-1; TRBD2 agrees at 11 bases. CDR1 and CDR2 (germline): MNHEY, SMNVEV (reference sequence). The CDR3 consists of 17 residues. The V and J ends lost 5 bases and 6 bases, in that order; junction bases with no gene match: 12. The CDR3 protein is CASSRLAGYEGGNEQFF. CDR3 DNA: TGTGCCAGCAGTAGACTAGCGGGATATGAGGGTGGCAATGAGCAGTTCTTC.

J is TRBJ2-4 and V is TRBV9, with no clear D. The CDR3 length is 18 residues. Between the trimmed V and J ends, which lost 1 base and 6 bases, there was a span of 23 bases. Germline CDR1 is SGDLS and CDR2 is YYNGEE. In DNA form, the CDR3 reads TGTGCCAGCAGCGTAAATTTTTCGTGGGGTCCTAAGGGAAACATTCAGTACTTC. Protein product: CASSVNFSWGPKGNIQYF.

The chain combines TRBV5-4 with TRBJ2-1; D is uncertain. V lost 3 bases, J lost 4 bases, and 8 bases lay in between. CDR1 is SGHNT and CDR2 is YYREEE in the germline V gene (reference sequence). The CDR3 spans 13 residues. The CDR3 loop is CASSSPGYNEQFF. CDR3 DNA sequence: TGTGCCAGCAGCTCCCCCGGGTACAATGAGCAGTTCTTC.

The V call is TRBV9, the J call TRBJ2-7; 11 bases line up with TRBD2. CDR1 SGDLS and CDR2 YYNGEE come from the germline V gene. The CDR3 runs to 14 residues. V dropped 4 bases and J dropped 4; count of bases not matched to a gene: 4. The CDR3 region is CASSPRTSGYEQYF. DNA for the CDR3: TGTGCCAGCAGCCCTAGGACTAGCGGGTACGAGCAGTACTTC.

V gene TRBV7-9 combines with J gene TRBJ1-4, with 10 nucleotides matching TRBD1. The CDR3 has 16 amino acids. The ends lost 3 bases at V and 8 bases at J; junction bases unmatched: 9. Germline-derived CDR1 and CDR2 are SEHNR and FQNEAQ (reference sequence). In DNA, the CDR3 is TGTGCCAGCAGCTTTGGGGCGCGGACAGGGGGGGAAAAACTGTTTTTT. Translation: CASSFGARTGGEKLFF.

The chain combines TRBV27 with TRBJ1-5; 7 bases fit TRBD1. Germline V gene lookup returns CDR1 MNHEY and CDR2 SMNVEV (reference sequence). The CDR3 has 14 amino acids. J lost 4 bases, V lost 6 bases, and 6 bases had no gene match. CDR3 amino acids: CASRRTGANQPQHF. Here the CDR3 DNA reads TGTGCCAGCAGGCGTACAGGGGCTAATCAGCCCCAGCATTTT.

This chain connects TRBV5-8 to TRBJ2-7; TRBD2 is a possible D gene (6 bases). The ends were cut back, 6 bases at V and 7 bases at J, with 23 bases in the middle. The CDR3 contains 15 residues. Germline V gives CDR1 SGHTS, CDR2 YDEGEE. The CDR3: CASIRRDPRGGEQYF. The CDR3 DNA reads TGTGCCAGCATACGGCGGGACCCTCGGGGTGGTGAGCAGTACTTC.

V and J are TRBV15 and TRBJ1-5; 8 bases match TRBD1. The CDR3 totals 15 residues. In germline, CDR1 is LNHNV, CDR2 YYDKDF (reference sequence). Trimming removed 1 base from V and 5 bases from J; junction bases left unmatched: 4. CDR3 nucleotide sequence: TGTGCCACCAGCAGAGGCCCGGACAGGGATCAGCCCCAGCATTTT. Amino acids: CATSRGPDRDQPQHF.

With regard to this clone: One junction end does not reproduce the germline sequence, and a read error may be involved. The rearrangement uses TRBV2 and TRBJ1-5, with D uncertain. The germline gives CDR1 SNHLY, CDR2 FYNNEI. There are 12 residues in the CDR3. The CDR3 DNA reads as TGTGCCAGCAGTGAACTGAGTCAGGCCCAGCATTTT. This codes for CASSELSQAQHF.

This clone was counted between two and nine times. The rearrangement links TRBV10-2 to TRBJ1-6; D ambiguous. V was trimmed by 3 bases and J by 7 bases, leaving 10 bases between them. The CDR3 has 14 residues. The V gene's germline CDR1 is WSHSY and CDR2 SAAADI. CDR3 DNA: TGCGCCAGCAGTGAACGGCCGCAGAATTCACCCCTCCACTTT. Translated, it gives CASSERPQNSPLHF.

CDR3 DNA sequence: TGTGCCAGTAGTATAAGGGACAGCTCCTACGAGCAGTACTTC. The encoded protein is CASSIRDSSYEQYF. V gene TRBV19 combines with J gene TRBJ2-7; TRBD1 matches 7 bases. The germline CDR1 and CDR2 sequences are LNHDA and SQIVND (reference sequence). This CDR3 is 14 amino acids long. V lost 2 bases, J lost 0 bases, and 1 base stayed unmatched.

The rearrangement joins TRBV27 to TRBJ2-7; 12 bases align to TRBD2. The length of the CDR3 is 18 residues. Trimming took 2 bases from V and 5 from J; bases not matched to a gene: 13. Germline V gene lookup returns CDR1 MNHEY and CDR2 SMNVEV (reference sequence). The CDR3 sequence is CASSLGLAGGGRFNEQYF. The CDR3 nucleotides are TGTGCCAGCAGTTTAGGGCTAGCGGGAGGGGGTAGGTTCAACGAGCAGTACTTC.